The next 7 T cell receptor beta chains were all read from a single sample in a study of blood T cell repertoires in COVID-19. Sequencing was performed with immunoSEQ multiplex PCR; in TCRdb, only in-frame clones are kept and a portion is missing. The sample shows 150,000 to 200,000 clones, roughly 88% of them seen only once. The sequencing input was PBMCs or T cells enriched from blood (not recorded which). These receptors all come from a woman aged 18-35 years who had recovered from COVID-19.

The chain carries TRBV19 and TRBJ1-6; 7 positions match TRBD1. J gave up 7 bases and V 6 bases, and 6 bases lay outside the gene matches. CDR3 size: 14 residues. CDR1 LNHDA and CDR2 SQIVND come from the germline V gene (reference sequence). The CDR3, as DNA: TGTGCCAGTAGCAGCCTCAGGGGGAATTCACCCCTCCACTTT. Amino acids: CASSSLRGNSPLHF.

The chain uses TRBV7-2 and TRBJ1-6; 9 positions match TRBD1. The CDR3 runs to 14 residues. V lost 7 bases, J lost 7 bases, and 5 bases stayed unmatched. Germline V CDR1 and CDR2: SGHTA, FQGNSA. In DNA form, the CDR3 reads TGTGCCAGCAACTACAGGGGGCTAAATTCACCCCTCCACTTT. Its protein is CASNYRGLNSPLHF.

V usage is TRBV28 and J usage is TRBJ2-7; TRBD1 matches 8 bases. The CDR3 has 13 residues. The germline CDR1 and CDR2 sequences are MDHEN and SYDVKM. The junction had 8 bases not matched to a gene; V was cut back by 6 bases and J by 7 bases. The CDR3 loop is CASSLTGAGEQYF. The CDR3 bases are TGTGCCAGCAGCTTGACAGGGGCGGGGGAGCAGTACTTC.

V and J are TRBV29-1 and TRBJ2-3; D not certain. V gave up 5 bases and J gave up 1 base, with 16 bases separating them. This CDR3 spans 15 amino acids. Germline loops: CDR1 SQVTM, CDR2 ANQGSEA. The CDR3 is CSVIPRLEGTDTQYF. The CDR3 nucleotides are TGCAGCGTTATCCCCCGCTTAGAGGGCACAGATACGCAGTATTTT.

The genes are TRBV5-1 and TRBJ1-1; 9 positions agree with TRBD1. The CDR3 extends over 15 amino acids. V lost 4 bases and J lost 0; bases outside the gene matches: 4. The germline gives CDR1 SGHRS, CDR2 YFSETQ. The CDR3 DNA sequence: TGCGCCAGCAGCCAGACAGGGGGAGTGAACACTGAAGCTTTCTTT. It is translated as CASSQTGGVNTEAFF.

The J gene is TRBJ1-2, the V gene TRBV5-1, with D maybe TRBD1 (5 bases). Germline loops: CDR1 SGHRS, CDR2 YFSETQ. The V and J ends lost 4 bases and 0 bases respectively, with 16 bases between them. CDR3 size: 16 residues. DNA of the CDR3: TGCGCCAGCAGCCCCGGGGGAGCAGATCCTAACTATGGCTACACCTTC. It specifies CASSPGGADPNYGYTF.

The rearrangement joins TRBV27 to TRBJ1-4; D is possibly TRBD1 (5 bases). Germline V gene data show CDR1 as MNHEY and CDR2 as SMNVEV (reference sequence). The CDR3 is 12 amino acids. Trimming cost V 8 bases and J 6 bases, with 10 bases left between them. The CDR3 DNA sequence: TGTGCCAGCGGCAGGGAGGATGAAAAACTGTTTTTT. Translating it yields CASGREDEKLFF.